A selection of T cell receptor beta chains follows, all from one sample in a study of identifying expanded T cells in peripheral blood. The protocol was immunoSEQ multiplex PCR, while the TCRdb copy is restricted to in-frame clones and leaves out a portion. The data contain some 77,000 clones, 88% of them singletons. The sequenced material came from blood. These receptors were taken from a person aged 18 to 75 in good health. Both conserved end residues are part of each CDR3. For some rows the clone size is stated as once, few or many, or as a class when expanded; others skip it.

j_call	clone_size	v_call	cdr3_aa
TRBJ2-1	.	TRBV7-6	CASSYGGSEQFF
TRBJ1-5	.	TRBV6-5	CASRTGGLANQPQHF
TRBJ2-1	.	TRBV12-1	CASTPIPGGGYNEQFF
TRBJ1-1	once	TRBV5-1	CASTLPQGNTEAFF
TRBJ2-5	.	TRBV2	CASSESPRGEETQYF
TRBJ1-5	.	TRBV5-8	CASSQQGGQPQHF
TRBJ2-7	.	TRBV27	CASSLTASYEQYF
TRBJ2-2	.	TRBV7-9	CASSLGAWHKGTGELFF
TRBJ1-1	.	TRBV5-6	CASSLMNTEAFF
TRBJ1-4	once	TRBV19	CASRTSPATNEKLFF
TRBJ2-1	.	TRBV7-6	CASSLGQGVEQFF
TRBJ2-7	.	TRBV4-3	CASSQETGNPSYEQYF
TRBJ1-3	.	TRBV6-1	CASSAPTRGTGAFGNTIYF
TRBJ2-7	.	TRBV6-1	CASSEGVSYEQYF
TRBJ2-5	.	TRBV5-1	CASSLTPGGQETQYF
TRBJ2-1	.	TRBV6-4	CASSDNGYPDEQFF
TRBJ2-3	.	TRBV25-1	CASSLQGTDTQYF
TRBJ1-2	.	TRBV28	CASRLRANYGYTF
TRBJ1-4	.	TRBV19	CASSPISTGHEKLFF
TRBJ1-2	few	TRBV5-6	CASSLVEGGGYTF
TRBJ1-1	.	TRBV18	CASSPPVRAEAFF
TRBJ1-5	.	TRBV12-5	CASGSPPRVRQPQHF
TRBJ2-3	.	TRBV7-9	CASSFLDTQYF
TRBJ1-6	.	TRBV11-1	CASSLGPYRYNSPLHF
TRBJ2-4	.	TRBV5-1	CASSLGTSGGAQNIQYF
TRBJ2-3	once	TRBV7-2	CASLVGGSTDTQYF
TRBJ1-1	few	TRBV10-2	CACKQGYDTEAFF
TRBJ2-2	.	TRBV7-2	CASSLQISTGELFF
TRBJ1-4	.	TRBV19	CASSIGGREKLFF
TRBJ1-5	.	TRBV18	CASSPPGKEAPQHF
TRBJ1-6	.	TRBV5-6	CASSLLQINSPLHF
TRBJ1-6	once	TRBV28	CASSLHTGRGFYNSPLHF
TRBJ2-5	.	TRBV5-4	CASNARNQETQYF
TRBJ1-6	.	TRBV11-2	CASSFLLQANSPLHF
TRBJ2-7	.	TRBV19	CASIGRGYYEQYF
TRBJ2-1	.	TRBV5-6	CASSFLSGGPNNEQFF
TRBJ2-7	.	TRBV4-3	CASSQGLALSYEQYF
TRBJ2-4	.	TRBV10-3	CAISPSVTIDRWNIQYF
TRBJ2-7	.	TRBV27	CASRSTGHLIGQYF
TRBJ2-7	.	TRBV10-2	CASSGTGSYEQYF
TRBJ1-2	.	TRBV7-2	CASSTLWTGPYTF
TRBJ1-3	.	TRBV19	CASSSGASGNTIYF
TRBJ2-1	.	TRBV6-6	CASSSGGAGNEQFF
TRBJ1-5	.	TRBV15	CATSRGPGGGQPQHF
TRBJ1-1	once	TRBV4-3	CASSQGPTSSTEAFF
TRBJ1-3	once	TRBV11-2	CASSLDGQYSGNTIYF
TRBJ2-7	.	TRBV5-4	CASSLDHYEQYF
TRBJ1-2	once	TRBV5-1	CASSSGDLTGHGYTF
TRBJ2-7	.	TRBV19	CASSPSTGKYEQYF
TRBJ1-1	.	TRBV5-6	CASSLTGGSLNTEAFF
TRBJ2-3	once	TRBV30	CAWSPPPGRMHGDTQYF
TRBJ2-7	.	TRBV19	CASSAPGQGIHEQYF
TRBJ2-2	.	TRBV7-9	CASSSTSGGNTGELFF
TRBJ2-3	.	TRBV5-1	CASGSTGADTDTQYF
TRBJ2-7	.	TRBV27	CASSSSGASPYEQYF